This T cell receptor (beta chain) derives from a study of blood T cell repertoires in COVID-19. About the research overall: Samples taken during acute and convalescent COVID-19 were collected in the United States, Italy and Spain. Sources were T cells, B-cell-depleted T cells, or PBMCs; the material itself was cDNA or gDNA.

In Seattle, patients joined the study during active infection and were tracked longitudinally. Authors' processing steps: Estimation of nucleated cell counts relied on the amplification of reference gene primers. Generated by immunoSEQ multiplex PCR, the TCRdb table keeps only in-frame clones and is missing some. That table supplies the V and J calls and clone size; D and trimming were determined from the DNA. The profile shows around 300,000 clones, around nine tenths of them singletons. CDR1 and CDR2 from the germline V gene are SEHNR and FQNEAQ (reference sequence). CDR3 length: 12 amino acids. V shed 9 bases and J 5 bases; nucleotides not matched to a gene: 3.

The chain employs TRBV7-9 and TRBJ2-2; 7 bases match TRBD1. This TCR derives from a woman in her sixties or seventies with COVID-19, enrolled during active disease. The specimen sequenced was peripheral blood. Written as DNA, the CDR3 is TGTGCCAGGACAGGGAAAACCGGGGAGCTGTTTTTT. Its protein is CARTGKTGELFF.